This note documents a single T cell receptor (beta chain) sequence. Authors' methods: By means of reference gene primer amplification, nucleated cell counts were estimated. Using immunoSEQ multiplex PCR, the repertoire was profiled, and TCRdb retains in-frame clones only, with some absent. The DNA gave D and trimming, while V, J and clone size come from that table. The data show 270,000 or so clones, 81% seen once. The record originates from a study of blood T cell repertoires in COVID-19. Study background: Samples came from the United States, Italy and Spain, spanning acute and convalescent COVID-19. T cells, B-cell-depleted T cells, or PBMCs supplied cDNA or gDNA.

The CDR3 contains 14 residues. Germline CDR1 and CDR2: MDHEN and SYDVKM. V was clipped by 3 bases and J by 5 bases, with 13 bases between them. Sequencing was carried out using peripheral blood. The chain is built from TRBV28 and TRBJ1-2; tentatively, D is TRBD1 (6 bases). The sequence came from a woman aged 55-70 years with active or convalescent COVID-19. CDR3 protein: CASSFRQGIYGYTF. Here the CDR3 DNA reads TGTGCCAGCAGTTTTCGGCAGGGGATTTATGGCTACACCTTC.